Each of the 4 T cell receptor beta chains below was sequenced from the same sample in a study of T cell changes during pregnancy in multiple sclerosis. Clones were sequenced by immunoSEQ multiplex PCR, and TCRdb holds only the in-frame ones, with some missing. The table includes approximately 72,000 clones, 80% to 95% detected once. The input for sequencing was peripheral blood, taken in the first trimester of pregnancy. These receptors were collected from a female donor in good health, enrolled as a control in a pregnancy study.

This rearrangement joins TRBV14 to TRBJ1-1; 7 bases match TRBD1. V was clipped by 3 bases and J by 1 base; unmatched bases: 5. This CDR3 is 15 amino acids long. CDR1 SGHDN and CDR2 FVKESK come from the germline V gene. CDR3 in DNA: TGTGCCAGCAGCCACAGGGGGGCCCCGAACACTGAAGCTTTCTTT. Protein product: CASSHRGAPNTEAFF.

The chain couples TRBV14 to TRBJ2-1; D is possibly TRBD2 (5 bases). Trimming took 6 bases from V and 8 from J, leaving 17 bases between them. CDR1 and CDR2 from the germline V gene are SGHDN and FVKESK. The CDR3 runs 14 residues. The CDR3: CASRHRDPRDEQFF. CDR3 nucleotides: TGTGCCAGCAGGCACCGGGATCCAAGGGATGAGCAGTTCTTC.

This clone was observed a single time. The chain carries TRBV5-1 and TRBJ2-3; 13 bases map to TRBD2. The CDR3 extends over 16 amino acids. From germline, CDR1 is SGHRS and CDR2 YFSETQ. J was trimmed by 2 bases and V by 5 bases; bases with no gene match: 5. This chain's CDR3 is CASRYGLAGDTDTQYF. CDR3 nucleotides: TGCGCCAGCAGATATGGACTAGCGGGAGACACAGATACGCAGTATTTT.

This chain uses TRBV28 with TRBJ2-7; 10 nucleotides agree with TRBD2. CDR1 and CDR2 from the germline V gene are MDHEN and SYDVKM. The CDR3 sequence is 14 residues long. V lost 7 bases and J lost 2; bases outside the gene matches: 5. This CDR3 reads CASTQAGGTYEQYF. The CDR3 nucleotides are TGTGCCAGCACCCAAGCGGGAGGGACCTACGAGCAGTACTTC.